The 6 T cell receptor beta chains presented below share a single source sample, sequenced in a study of blood T cell repertoires in COVID-19. Produced via immunoSEQ multiplex PCR; TCRdb's table is partial and in-frame only. The sample has under 300,000 clones, around 90% seen once. The specimen sequenced was peripheral blood. The receptors stem from a man aged 50 to 59 with acute or convalescent COVID-19.

This clone has just one count. This sequence joins TRBV9 and TRBJ2-3; 9 bases fit TRBD2. The CDR3 spans 15 residues. The J segment lost 5 bases and the V segment lost 0 bases, leaving 4 bases of the junction unmatched. Germline lookup yields CDR1 SGDLS and CDR2 YYNGEE. The CDR3 DNA reads TGTGCCAGCAGCGTAGGGCGGGGGGGCCAAGATACGCAGTATTTT. Translated, it gives CASSVGRGGQDTQYF.

In regard to this clone: Other DNA sequences within the sample encode an identical CDR3. In nucleotides, the CDR3 is TGCGCCAGCAGCTTGGTGACGGGGGGCTACAATGAGCAGTTCTTC. It is translated as CASSLVTGGYNEQFF. This sequence joins TRBV5-1 and TRBJ2-1; the match to TRBD2 covers 7 bases. The CDR3 covers 15 residues. V lost 0 bases to trimming and J lost 3 bases; unmatched junction nucleotides: 3. In germline, CDR1 is SGHRS, CDR2 YFSETQ.

This chain uses TRBV21-1 with TRBJ2-7; the D call TRBD1 from the table was never checked on the DNA. TRBV21-1 corresponds to a pseudogene. CDR3 length: 13 amino acids. CDR3 in amino acids: CASSTQLTYEQYF. CDR3 nucleotides: TGTGCCAGCAGCACACAGCTCACCTACGAGCAGTACTTC.

The chain recombines TRBV30 with TRBJ1-5, with no clear D. CDR1 and CDR2 from the germline V gene are GTSNPN and SVGIG (reference sequence). The CDR3 is 15 amino acids. Deletions cut 3 bases from V and 0 bases from J, with 12 bases between. The CDR3 nucleotides are TGTGCCTGGAGGGCTACAGCTTATAGCAATCAGCCCCAGCATTTT. Translation gives CAWRATAYSNQPQHF.

This chain links TRBV29-1 with TRBJ2-2, with 7 bases matching TRBD2. The CDR3 length is 16 residues. Per germline, CDR1 SQVTM and CDR2 ANQGSEA. Trimming took 4 bases from V and 1 from J; bases not matched to a gene: 9. DNA of the CDR3: TGCAGCGTTGGGCTTAACGGGGGGAAGAACACCGGGGAGCTGTTTTTT. It encodes CSVGLNGGKNTGELFF.

Concerning this clone itself: An end of the junction does not agree with germline; a read error may underlie this. The chain links TRBV19 to TRBJ2-3; D may be TRBD1 (5 bases). This CDR3 is built from 13 residues. Germline CDR1 and CDR2: LNHDA and SQIVND (reference sequence). The DNA for the CDR3 is TGTGCCAGTAGCCCCGTGGAGACAGCTACGCAGTATTTT. Translation gives CASSPVETATQYF.